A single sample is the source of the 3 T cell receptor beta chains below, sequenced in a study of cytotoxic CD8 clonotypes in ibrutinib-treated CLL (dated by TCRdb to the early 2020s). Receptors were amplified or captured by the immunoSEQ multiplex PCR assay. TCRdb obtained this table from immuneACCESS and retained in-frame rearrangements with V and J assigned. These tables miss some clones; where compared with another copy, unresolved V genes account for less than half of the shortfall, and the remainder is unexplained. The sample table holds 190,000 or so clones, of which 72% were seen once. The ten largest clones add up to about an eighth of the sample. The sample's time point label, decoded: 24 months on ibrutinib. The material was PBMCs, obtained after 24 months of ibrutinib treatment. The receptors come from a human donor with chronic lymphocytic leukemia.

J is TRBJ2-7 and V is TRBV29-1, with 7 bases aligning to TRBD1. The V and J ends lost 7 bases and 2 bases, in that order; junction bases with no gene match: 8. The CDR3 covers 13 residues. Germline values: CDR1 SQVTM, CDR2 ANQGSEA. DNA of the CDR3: TGCAGCGCGAGACAGGGTTCGGCCTACGAGCAGTACTTC. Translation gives CSARQGSAYEQYF.

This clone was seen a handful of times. CDR3 amino acids: CASSQLRGQGRDQPQHF. The CDR3 nucleotides read TGCGCCAGCAGTCAATTGAGAGGACAGGGTCGGGATCAGCCCCAGCATTTT. V and J are TRBV23-1 and TRBJ1-5, with TRBD1 matching 8 bases. TRBV23-1 is labeled an ORF, and its function is uncertain. CDR3 size: 17 residues. V lost 1 base, J lost 5 bases, and 10 bases stayed unmatched.

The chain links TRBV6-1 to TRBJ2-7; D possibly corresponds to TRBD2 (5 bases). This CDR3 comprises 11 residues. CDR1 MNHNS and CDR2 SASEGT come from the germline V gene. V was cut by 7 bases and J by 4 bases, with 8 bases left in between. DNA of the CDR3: TGTGCCAGCATACGGGAATACGAGCAGTACTTC. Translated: CASIREYEQYF.